This TCR beta chain was found in a study of T cell responses to AZD1222 COVID-19 vaccine. Investigators merged groups given second doses at roughly 4 or roughly 12 weeks. About this clone: The antigen is unknown.

Only in-frame clones appear in the TCRdb table, and some are missing; sequencing was by immunoSEQ multiplex PCR. Of over 50,000 clones in the sample, roughly four fifths were seen once. Study findings and constraints: Baseline seropositives among AZD1222 recipients totaled only 5 to 7. White British ancestry dominated among donors, who included more females, and clonal diversity was possibly underestimated.

The CDR3 is made up of 15 amino acids. Germline CDR1 and CDR2: LNHDA and SQIVND (reference sequence). V lost 3 bases and J lost 5, with 17 bases in between. The sequence was obtained from an adult who received the AZD1222 COVID-19 vaccine. V gene TRBV19 combines with J gene TRBJ2-7; D might be TRBD1 (6 bases). The specimen comprised peripheral blood, sampled 28 days after the second AZD1222 dose. The DNA for the CDR3 is TGTGCCAGTAGTATTGTGGCAGGGGCAGTCCACGAGCAGTACTTC. Amino acid sequence: CASSIVAGAVHEQYF.